Following are 12 T cell receptor beta chains from one sample sequenced in a study of vaccination effects on CD4 cells after COVID-19. These receptors' antigens are unknown. Cultured cells yielded isolated CD4+ T cells after 10 days. Vaccination of participants consisted of two doses of either the BNT162b2 or mRNA-1273 vaccine. Profiling relied on immunoSEQ multiplex PCR, and the TCRdb table lists in-frame clones only, not all of them. The repertoire consists of under 55,000 clones, with 55% to 85% occurring once and the leading ten covering under 10%. The material was CD4+ T cells from PBMCs cultured without peptide, obtained after COVID-19 vaccination. These receptors were collected from a human donor who received a COVID-19 vaccine.

This clone has more than one count but fewer than ten. The chain joins TRBV19 to TRBJ1-3, with D unresolved. The length of the CDR3 is 14 residues. Trimming left V 2 bases short and J 0 bases short, with 5 bases between. The germline CDR1 and CDR2 sequences are LNHDA and SQIVND (reference sequence). The CDR3 DNA reads as TGTGCCAGTAGTATACTGAACTCTGGAAACACCATATATTTT. This gives the protein CASSILNSGNTIYF.

The chain uses TRBV27 and TRBJ1-1, with a tentative D call TRBD1 (6 bases). The germline V and J ends were trimmed by 3 bases and 4 bases, with 9 bases remaining between them. The CDR3 is made up of 13 amino acids. CDR1 is MNHEY and CDR2 is SMNVEV in the germline V gene (reference sequence). The CDR3: CASSLTGSTEAFF. CDR3 DNA sequence: TGTGCCAGCAGTTTGACAGGATCCACTGAAGCTTTCTTT.

V and J are TRBV3-1 (or the pseudogene TRBV3-2) and TRBJ1-4; D not resolved. The germline CDR1 and CDR2 sequences are LGHDT and YNNKEL (reference sequence). V was pared by 4 bases and J by 5 bases, with 8 bases between. The CDR3 extends over 13 amino acids. CDR3 nucleotides: TGTGCCAGCAGCCCAGACTCAAATGAAAAACTGTTTTTT. Its protein product is CASSPDSNEKLFF.

Only a few counts were recorded for this clone. For the CDR3, the DNA is TGTGCCAGTACGCGAGGGGTTGACACCGGGGAGCTGTTTTTT. It translates to CASTRGVDTGELFF. The V and J genes are TRBV19 and TRBJ2-2; perhaps D is TRBD1 or TRBD2 (5 bases each). The CDR3 loop spans 14 amino acids. CDR1 and CDR2 (germline): LNHDA, SQIVND (reference sequence). Trimming took 7 bases from V and 3 from J, leaving 12 bases between them.

The genes are TRBV11-2 and TRBJ2-5; possibly TRBD1 for D (6 bases). The CDR3 spans 14 residues. In germline, CDR1 is SGHAT, CDR2 FQNNGV. Trimming cost V 5 bases and J 1 base, with 11 bases left between them. The CDR3 DNA sequence: TGTGCCAGCAGCCCCCGGACAGTCCAAGAGACCCAGTACTTC. Translation gives CASSPRTVQETQYF.

This sequence joins TRBV10-3 and TRBJ2-7, with D possibly being TRBD2 (6 bases). The V end was cut by 4 bases, the J end by 2 bases, with 18 bases between. Germline V gene data show CDR1 as ENHRY and CDR2 as SYGVKD. The CDR3 loop spans 16 amino acids. The CDR3 region is CAISGGDQPFTYEQYF. The CDR3 nucleotides are TGTGCCATCAGTGGGGGGGACCAGCCCTTCACCTACGAGCAGTACTTC.

This clone was counted a single time. The rearrangement uses TRBV4-2 and TRBJ1-6, with 7 bases fitting TRBD1. Germline lookup yields CDR1 LGHNA and CDR2 YNFKEQ. This CDR3 comprises 13 residues. With 6 bases clipped from V and 6 bases from J, the junction kept 2 bases outside the gene matches. The CDR3 DNA reads as TGTGCCAGCAGATGGGACAGTAATTCACCCCTCCACTTT. This sequence encodes CASRWDSNSPLHF.

The rearrangement joins TRBV12-5 to TRBJ1-1, with D hard to call. Germline V gene lookup returns CDR1 LGHNT and CDR2 FRNRAP. Trimming shortened V by 2 bases and J by 3 bases, and 10 bases separated the two germline ends. The CDR3 covers 14 residues. CDR3 nucleotides: TGTGCTAGTGGTTTGTTGGAGAACTACACTGAAGCTTTCTTT. This codes for CASGLLENYTEAFF.

V and J are TRBV3-1 (or the pseudogene TRBV3-2) and TRBJ2-3, with a tentative D call TRBD2 (5 bases). Germline loops: CDR1 LGHDT, CDR2 YNNKEL (reference sequence). Trimming took off 5 bases at V and 4 bases at J, with 7 bases between the two ends. This CDR3 comprises 12 residues. The CDR3 loop reads CASSFSADTQYF. The CDR3 DNA is TGTGCCAGCAGCTTTAGCGCAGATACGCAGTATTTT.

This clone came up once. The chain combines TRBV19 with TRBJ2-1; the match to TRBD2 covers 12 bases. Trimming at V came to 3 bases and at J to 0 bases, leaving 6 bases not matched to a gene. The germline V gene has CDR1 LNHDA and CDR2 SQIVND (reference sequence). The CDR3 runs to 18 residues. CDR3 in DNA: TGTGCCAGTAGTATCAGGAGGACTAGCGGGGCCTCCTACAATGAGCAGTTCTTC. Its translation is CASSIRRTSGASYNEQFF.

V usage is TRBV5-1 and J usage is TRBJ1-1; D gene ambiguous. The CDR3 is 14 amino acids. V was trimmed by 7 bases and J by 7 bases, leaving 20 bases between them. Germline V gives CDR1 SGHRS, CDR2 YFSETQ. The chain's CDR3 is CASSGPAGSGEAFF. The CDR3 DNA follows: TGCGCCAGCTCCGGCCCCGCGGGTAGTGGTGAAGCTTTCTTT.

A single count supports this clone. This sequence joins TRBV5-1 and TRBJ1-3, with D unresolved. Trimming stripped 7 bases from V and 0 bases from J, with 11 bases between. Germline CDR1 SGHRS, CDR2 YFSETQ. The length of the CDR3 is 14 residues. CDR3 nucleotide sequence: TGCGCCAGCGGATCAGGAAACTCTGGAAACACCATATATTTT. Protein sequence: CASGSGNSGNTIYF.